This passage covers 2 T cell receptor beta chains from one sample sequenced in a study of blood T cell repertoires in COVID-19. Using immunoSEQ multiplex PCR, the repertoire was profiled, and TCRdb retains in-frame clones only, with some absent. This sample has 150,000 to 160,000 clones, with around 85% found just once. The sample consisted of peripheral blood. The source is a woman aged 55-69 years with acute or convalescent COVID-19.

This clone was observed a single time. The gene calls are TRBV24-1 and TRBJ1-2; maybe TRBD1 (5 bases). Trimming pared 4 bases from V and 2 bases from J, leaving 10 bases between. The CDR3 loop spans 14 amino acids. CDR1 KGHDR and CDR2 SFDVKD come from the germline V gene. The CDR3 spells CATSDNDRNYGYTF. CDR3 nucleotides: TGTGCCACCAGTGACAATGACAGAAACTATGGCTACACCTTC.

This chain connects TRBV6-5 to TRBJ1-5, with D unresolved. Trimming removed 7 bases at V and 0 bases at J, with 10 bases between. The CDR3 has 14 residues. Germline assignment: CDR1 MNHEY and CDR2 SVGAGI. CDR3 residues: CASNPGFSNQPQHF. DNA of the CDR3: TGTGCCAGCAACCCCGGGTTTAGCAATCAGCCCCAGCATTTT.